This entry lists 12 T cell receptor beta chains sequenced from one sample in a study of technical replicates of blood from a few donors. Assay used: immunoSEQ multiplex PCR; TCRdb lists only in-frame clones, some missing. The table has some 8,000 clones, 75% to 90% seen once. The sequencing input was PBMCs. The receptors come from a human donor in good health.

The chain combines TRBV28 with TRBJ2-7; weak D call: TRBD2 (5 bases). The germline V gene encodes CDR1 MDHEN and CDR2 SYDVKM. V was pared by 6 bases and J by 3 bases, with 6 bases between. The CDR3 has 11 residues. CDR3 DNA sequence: TGTGCCAGCAGGACTAACTACGAGCAGTACTTC. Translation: CASRTNYEQYF.

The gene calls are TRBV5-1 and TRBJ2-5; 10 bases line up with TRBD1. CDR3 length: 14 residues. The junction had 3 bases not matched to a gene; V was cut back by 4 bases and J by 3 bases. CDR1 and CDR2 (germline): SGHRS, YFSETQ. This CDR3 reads CASSAGTGEETQYF. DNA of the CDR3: TGCGCCAGCAGCGCCGGGACAGGGGAAGAGACCCAGTACTTC.

In DNA form, the CDR3 reads TGTGCCAGCACCTTATCCGGCAGGGATAACGGCTACACCTTC. The encoded protein is CASTLSGRDNGYTF. The V call is TRBV6-6, the J call TRBJ1-2, with TRBD1 as a possible D gene (5 bases). This CDR3 is built from 14 residues. CDR1 is MNHNY and CDR2 is SVGAGI in the germline V gene (reference sequence). The V gene lost 7 bases and the J gene lost 8 bases, with 20 bases spanning the gap.

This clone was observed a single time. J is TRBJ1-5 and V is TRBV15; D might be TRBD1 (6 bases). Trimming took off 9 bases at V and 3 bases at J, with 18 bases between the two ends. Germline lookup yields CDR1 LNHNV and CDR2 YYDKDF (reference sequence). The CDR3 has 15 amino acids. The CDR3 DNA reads TGTGCCACGAAACGAGTTACAGGGCTCAATCAGCCCCAGCATTTT. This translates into CATKRVTGLNQPQHF.

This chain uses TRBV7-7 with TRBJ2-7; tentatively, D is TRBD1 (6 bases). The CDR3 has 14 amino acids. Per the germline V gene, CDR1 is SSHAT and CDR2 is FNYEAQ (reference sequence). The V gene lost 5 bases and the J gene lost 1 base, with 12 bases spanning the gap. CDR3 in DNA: TGTGCCAGCAGCCCGGACAGTCTGTCCTACGAGCAGTACTTC. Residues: CASSPDSLSYEQYF.

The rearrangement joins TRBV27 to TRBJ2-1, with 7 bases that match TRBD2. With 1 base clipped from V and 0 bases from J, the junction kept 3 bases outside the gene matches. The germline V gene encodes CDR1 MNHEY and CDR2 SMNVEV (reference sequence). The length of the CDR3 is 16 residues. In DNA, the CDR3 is TGTGCCAGCAGTTTATTGGGCGGGAGCTCCTACAATGAGCAGTTCTTC. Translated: CASSLLGGSSYNEQFF.

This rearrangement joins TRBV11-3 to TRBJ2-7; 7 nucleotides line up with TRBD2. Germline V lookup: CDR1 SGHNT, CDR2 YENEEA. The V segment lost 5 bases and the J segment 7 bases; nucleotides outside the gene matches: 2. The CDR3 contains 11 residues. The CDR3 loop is CASSAGGEQYF. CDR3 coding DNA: TGTGCCAGCAGCGCCGGGGGGGAGCAGTACTTC.

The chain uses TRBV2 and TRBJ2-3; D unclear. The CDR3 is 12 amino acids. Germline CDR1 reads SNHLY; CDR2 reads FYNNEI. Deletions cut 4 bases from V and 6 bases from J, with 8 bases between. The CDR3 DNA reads TGTGCCAGCAGTGGTTCCGGGGATACGCAGTATTTT. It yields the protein CASSGSGDTQYF.

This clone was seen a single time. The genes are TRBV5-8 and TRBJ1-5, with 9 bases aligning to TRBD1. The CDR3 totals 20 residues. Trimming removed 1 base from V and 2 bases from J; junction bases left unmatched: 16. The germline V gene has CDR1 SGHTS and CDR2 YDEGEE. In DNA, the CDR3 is TGTGCCAGCAGCTTGCTCGTGGGGGACAGGGTAAAGATGGGCAATCAGCCCCAGCATTTT. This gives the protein CASSLLVGDRVKMGNQPQHF.

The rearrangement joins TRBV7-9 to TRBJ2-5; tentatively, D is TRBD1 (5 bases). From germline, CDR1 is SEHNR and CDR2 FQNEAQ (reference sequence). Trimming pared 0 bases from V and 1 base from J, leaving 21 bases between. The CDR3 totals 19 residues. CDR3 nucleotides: TGTGCCAGCAGCTTAGCGCTCATCTTTACAGGAAAGGTCCAAGAGACCCAGTACTTC. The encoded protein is CASSLALIFTGKVQETQYF.

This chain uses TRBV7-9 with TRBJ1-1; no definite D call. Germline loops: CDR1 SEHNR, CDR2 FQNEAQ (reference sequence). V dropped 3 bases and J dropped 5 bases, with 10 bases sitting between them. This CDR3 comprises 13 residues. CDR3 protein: CASSLRSSTEAFF. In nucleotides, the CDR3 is TGTGCCAGCAGCTTGCGGTCGTCGACTGAAGCTTTCTTT.

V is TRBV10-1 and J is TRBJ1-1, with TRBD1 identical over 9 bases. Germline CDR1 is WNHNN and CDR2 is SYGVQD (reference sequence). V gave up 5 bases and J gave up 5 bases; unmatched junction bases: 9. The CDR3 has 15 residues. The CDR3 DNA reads TGCGCCAGCAGTAAACACAGGGGGCTAGGAACTGAAGCTTTCTTT. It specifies CASSKHRGLGTEAFF.